This T cell receptor beta chain was profiled in a study of CD8 T cells in ankylosing spondylitis. A single record per CDR3 protein comes from TCRdb applying MiXCR to the 5' RACE reads. The sample carries 200,000 to 300,000 distinct CDR3 sequences, approximately 10% recorded once. The V gene's germline CDR1 is MGHDK and CDR2 SYGVNS. The CDR3 is 13 amino acids. Notes on this clonotype: The junction departs from the called germline gene at one end, perhaps through a read error.

The rearrangement joins TRBV25-1 to TRBJ1-2; no clear D. The receptor was derived from a male donor with ankylosing spondylitis or in good health (not recorded which). Sequencing was carried out using blood, either unsorted or a sorted T cell fraction (not recorded which). The CDR3 protein is CTSSKDLNYDYTF. The CDR3 DNA is TGTACCAGCAGCAAGGACCTCAACTATGACTACACCTTC.